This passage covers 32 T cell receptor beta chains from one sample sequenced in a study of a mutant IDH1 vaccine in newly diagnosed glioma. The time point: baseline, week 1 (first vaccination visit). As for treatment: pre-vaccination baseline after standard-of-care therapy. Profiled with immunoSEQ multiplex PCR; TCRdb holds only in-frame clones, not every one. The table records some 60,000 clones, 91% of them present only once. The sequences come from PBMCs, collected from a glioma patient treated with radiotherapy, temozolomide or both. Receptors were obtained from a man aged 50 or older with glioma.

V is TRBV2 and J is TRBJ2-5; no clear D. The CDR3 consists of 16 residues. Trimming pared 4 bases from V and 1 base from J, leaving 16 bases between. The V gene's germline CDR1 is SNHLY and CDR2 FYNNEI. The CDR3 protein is CASSAFWLNSQETQYF. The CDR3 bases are TGTGCCAGCAGTGCTTTTTGGCTGAATTCCCAAGAGACCCAGTACTTC.

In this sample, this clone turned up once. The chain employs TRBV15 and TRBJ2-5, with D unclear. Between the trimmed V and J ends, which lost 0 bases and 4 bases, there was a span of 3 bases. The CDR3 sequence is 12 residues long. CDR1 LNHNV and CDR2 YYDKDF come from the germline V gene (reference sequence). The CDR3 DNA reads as TGTGCCACCAGCAGAGATTCAGAGACCCAGTACTTC. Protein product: CATSRDSETQYF. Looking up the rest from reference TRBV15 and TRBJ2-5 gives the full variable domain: DAMVIQNPRYQVTQFGKPVTLSCSQTLNHNVMYWYQQKSSQAPKLLFHYYDKDFNNEADTPDNFQSRRPNTSFCFLDIRSPGLGDTAMYLCATSRDSETQYFGPGTRLLVL.

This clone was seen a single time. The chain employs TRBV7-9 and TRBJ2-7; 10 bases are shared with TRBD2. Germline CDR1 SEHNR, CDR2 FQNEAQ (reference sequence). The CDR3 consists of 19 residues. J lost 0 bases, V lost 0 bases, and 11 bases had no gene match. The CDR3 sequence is CASSLAKFLEREGSYEQYF. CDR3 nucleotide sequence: TGTGCCAGCAGCTTAGCGAAATTTCTCGAGCGGGAGGGCTCCTACGAGCAGTACTTC.

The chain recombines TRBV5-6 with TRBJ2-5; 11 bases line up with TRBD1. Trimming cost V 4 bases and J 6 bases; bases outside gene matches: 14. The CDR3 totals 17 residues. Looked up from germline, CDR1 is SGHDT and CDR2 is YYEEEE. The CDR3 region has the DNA TGTGCCAGCAGCCCGGACAGGGGGCTGTCCCGCGAAAAGACCCAGTACTTC. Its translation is CASSPDRGLSREKTQYF.

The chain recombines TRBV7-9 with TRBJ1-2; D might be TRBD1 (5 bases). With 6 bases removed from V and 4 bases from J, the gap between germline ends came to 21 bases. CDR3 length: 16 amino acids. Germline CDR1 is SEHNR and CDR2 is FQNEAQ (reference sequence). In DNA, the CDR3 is TGTGCCAGCAGTTCCACCACACGTACGGGGGGCTATGGCTACACCTTC. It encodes CASSSTTRTGGYGYTF.

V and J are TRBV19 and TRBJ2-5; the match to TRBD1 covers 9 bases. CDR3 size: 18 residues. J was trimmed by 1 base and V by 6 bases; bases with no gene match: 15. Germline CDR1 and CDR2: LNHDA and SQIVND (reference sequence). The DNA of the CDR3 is TGTGCCAGTAGCCCCACACAGGCAACAGGGGGCTTCCAAGAGACCCAGTACTTC. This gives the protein CASSPTQATGGFQETQYF.

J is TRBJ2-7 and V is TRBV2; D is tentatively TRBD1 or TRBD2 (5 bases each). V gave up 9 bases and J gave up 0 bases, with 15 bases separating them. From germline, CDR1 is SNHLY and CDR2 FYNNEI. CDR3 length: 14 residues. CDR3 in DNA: TGTGCCAGTACCCCGGGACGGAACTCCTACGAGCAGTACTTC. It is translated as CASTPGRNSYEQYF.

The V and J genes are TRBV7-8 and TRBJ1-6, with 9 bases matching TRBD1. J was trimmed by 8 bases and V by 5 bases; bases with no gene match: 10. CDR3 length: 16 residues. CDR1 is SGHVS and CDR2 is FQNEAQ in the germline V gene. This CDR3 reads CASSLNRGLSDSPLHF. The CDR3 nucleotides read TGTGCCAGCAGCCTAAACAGGGGGCTAAGTGATTCACCCCTCCACTTT.

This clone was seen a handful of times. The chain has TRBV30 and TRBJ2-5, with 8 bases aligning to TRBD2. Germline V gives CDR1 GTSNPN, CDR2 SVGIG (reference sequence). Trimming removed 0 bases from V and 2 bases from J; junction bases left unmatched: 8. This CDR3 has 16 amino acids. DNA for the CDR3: TGTGCCTGGAGTGTACCTTTGCCTAGCGGGCAAGAGACCCAGTACTTC. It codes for CAWSVPLPSGQETQYF.

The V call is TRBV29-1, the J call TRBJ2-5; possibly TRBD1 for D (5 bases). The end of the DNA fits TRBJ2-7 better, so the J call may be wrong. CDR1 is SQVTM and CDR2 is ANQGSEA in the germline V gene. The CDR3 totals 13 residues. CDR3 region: CSVTPDSLYEQYF. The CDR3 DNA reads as TGCAGCGTGACACCCGACAGCCTTTACGAGCAGTACTTC.

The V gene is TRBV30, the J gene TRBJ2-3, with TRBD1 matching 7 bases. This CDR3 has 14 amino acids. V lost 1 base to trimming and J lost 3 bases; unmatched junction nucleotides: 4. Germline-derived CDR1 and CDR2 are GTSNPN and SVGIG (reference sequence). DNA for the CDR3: TGTGCCTGGAGTGCAGACAGGGTTACAGATACGCAGTATTTT. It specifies CAWSADRVTDTQYF.

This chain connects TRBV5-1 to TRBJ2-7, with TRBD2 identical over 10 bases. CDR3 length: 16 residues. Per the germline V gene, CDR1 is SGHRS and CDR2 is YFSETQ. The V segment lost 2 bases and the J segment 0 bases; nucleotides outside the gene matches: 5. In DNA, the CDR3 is TGCGCCAGCAGCTTTTCTAGCGGGGGAAGCTCCTACGAGCAGTACTTC. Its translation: CASSFSSGGSSYEQYF.

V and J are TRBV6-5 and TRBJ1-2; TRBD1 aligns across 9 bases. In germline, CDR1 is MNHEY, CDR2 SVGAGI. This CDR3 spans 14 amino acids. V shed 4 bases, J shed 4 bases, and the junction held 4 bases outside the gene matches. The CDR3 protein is CASSWDRETYGYTF. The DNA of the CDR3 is TGTGCCAGCAGTTGGGACAGGGAGACCTATGGCTACACCTTC.

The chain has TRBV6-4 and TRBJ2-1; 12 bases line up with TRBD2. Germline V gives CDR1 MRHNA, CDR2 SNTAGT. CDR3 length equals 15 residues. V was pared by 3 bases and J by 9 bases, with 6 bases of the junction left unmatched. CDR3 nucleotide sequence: TGTGCCAGCAGTGAACGTCTAGCGGGAGGGGCTGAGCAGTTCTTC. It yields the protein CASSERLAGGAEQFF.

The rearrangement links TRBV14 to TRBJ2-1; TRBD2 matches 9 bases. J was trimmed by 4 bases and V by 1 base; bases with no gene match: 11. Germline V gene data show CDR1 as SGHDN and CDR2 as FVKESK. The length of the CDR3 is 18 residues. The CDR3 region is CASSQVLSLAGTYNEQFF. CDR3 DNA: TGTGCCAGCAGCCAAGTGCTGTCCCTAGCGGGAACGTACAATGAGCAGTTCTTC.

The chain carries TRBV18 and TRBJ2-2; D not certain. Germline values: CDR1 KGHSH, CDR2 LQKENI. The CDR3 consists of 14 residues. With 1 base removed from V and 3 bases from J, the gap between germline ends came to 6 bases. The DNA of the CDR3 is TGTGCCAGCTCACCACAAAAGTACACCGGGGAGCTGTTTTTT. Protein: CASSPQKYTGELFF.

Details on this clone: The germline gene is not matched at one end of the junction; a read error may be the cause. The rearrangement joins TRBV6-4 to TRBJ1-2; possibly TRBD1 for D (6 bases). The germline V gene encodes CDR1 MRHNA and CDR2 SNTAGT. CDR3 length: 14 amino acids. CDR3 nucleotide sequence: TGTGCCAGCACACCGCGCCCAGGGGAAGCTCAGTATCACTTC. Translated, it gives CASTPRPGEAQYHF.

This chain's CDR3 is CASSVSRAQETQYF. The CDR3, as DNA: TGTGCCAGCAGCGTTAGCAGGGCACAAGAGACCCAGTACTTC. The chain has TRBV9 and TRBJ2-5; TRBD1 is a possible D gene (5 bases). The germline V and J ends were trimmed by 2 bases and 2 bases, with 10 bases remaining between them. CDR3 length: 14 amino acids. Germline CDR1 and CDR2: SGDLS and YYNGEE.

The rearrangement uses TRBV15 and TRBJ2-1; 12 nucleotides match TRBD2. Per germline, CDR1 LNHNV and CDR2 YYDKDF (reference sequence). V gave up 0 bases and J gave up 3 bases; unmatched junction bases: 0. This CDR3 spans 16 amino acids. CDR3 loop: CATSRELAGGYNEQFF. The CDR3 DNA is TGTGCCACCAGCAGAGAACTAGCGGGAGGCTACAATGAGCAGTTCTTC.

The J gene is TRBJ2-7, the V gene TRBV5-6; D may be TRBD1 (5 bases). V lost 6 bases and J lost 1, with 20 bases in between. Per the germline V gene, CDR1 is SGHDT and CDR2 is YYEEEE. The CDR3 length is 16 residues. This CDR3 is CASTYRQSGASYEQYF. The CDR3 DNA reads TGTGCCAGCACCTATCGACAGAGTGGGGCATCCTACGAGCAGTACTTC.

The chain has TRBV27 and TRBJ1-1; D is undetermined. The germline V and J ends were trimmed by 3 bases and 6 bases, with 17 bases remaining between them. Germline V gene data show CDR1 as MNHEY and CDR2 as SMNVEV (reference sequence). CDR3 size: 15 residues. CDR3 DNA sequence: TGTGCCAGCAGTTTTGTCCCTCCTCCCGGCCCTGAAGCTTTCTTT. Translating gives CASSFVPPPGPEAFF.

The DNA of the CDR3 is TGTGCCAGCAGCCAAACGGACAGACAAGGAAACACCATATATTTT. Its protein product is CASSQTDRQGNTIYF. This chain joins TRBV5-6 and TRBJ1-3; D may be TRBD1 (6 bases). CDR3 size: 15 residues. V shed 4 bases and J shed 4 bases, with 15 bases lying between them. The V gene's germline CDR1 is SGHDT and CDR2 YYEEEE.

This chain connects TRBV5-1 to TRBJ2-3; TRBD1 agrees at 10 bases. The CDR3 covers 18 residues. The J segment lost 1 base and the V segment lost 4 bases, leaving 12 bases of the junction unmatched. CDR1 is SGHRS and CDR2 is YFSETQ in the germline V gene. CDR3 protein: CASSGATGGWVGTDTQYF. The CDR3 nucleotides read TGCGCCAGCAGCGGGGCGACAGGGGGCTGGGTGGGCACAGATACGCAGTATTTT.

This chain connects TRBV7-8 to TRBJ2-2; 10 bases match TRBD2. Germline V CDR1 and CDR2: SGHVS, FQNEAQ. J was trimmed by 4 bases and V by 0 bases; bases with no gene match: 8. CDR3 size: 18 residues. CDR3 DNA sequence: TGTGCCAGCAGCTTAGCAGGGCTAGCGGGAGTCGGCACCGGGGAGCTGTTTTTT. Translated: CASSLAGLAGVGTGELFF.

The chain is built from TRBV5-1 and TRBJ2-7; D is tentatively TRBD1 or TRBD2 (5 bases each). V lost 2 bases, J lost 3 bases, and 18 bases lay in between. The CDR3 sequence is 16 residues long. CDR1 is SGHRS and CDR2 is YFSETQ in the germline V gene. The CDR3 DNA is TGCGCCAGCAGCTTCTCGGGGCCCAGGGATAGCTACGAGCAGTACTTC. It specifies CASSFSGPRDSYEQYF.

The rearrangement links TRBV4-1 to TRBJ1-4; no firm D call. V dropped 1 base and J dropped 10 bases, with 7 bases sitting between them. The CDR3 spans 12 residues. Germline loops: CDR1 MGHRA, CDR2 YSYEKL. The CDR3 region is CASSQGRVKLFF. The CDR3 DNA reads TGCGCCAGCAGCCAAGGCCGGGTAAAACTGTTTTTT.

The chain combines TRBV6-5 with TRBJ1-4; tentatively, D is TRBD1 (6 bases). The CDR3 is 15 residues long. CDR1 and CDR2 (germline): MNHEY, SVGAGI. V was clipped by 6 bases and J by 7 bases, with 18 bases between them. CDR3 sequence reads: CASRTSGGDGEKLFF. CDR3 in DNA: TGTGCCAGCAGGACTTCGGGGGGCGATGGTGAAAAACTGTTTTTT.

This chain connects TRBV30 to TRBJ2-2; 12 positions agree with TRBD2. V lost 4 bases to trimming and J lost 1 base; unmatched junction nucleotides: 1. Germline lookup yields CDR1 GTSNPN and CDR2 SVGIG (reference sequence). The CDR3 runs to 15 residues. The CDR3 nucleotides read TGTGCCTGGACTAGCGGGGGGGGGAACACCGGGGAGCTGTTTTTT. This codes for CAWTSGGGNTGELFF.

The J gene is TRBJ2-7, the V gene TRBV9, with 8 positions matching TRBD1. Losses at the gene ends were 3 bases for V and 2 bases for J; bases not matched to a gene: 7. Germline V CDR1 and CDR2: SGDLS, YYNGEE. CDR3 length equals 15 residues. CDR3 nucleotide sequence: TGTGCCAGCAGCGCACCGGGACAGGACACCTACGAGCAGTACTTC. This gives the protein CASSAPGQDTYEQYF.

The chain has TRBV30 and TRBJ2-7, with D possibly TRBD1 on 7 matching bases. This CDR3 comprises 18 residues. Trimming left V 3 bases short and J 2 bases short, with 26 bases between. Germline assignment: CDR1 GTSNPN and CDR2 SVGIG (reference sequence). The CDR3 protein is CAWRETGRYVGTPYEQYF. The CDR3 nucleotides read TGTGCCTGGAGAGAGACAGGGAGGTACGTGGGGACCCCCTACGAGCAGTACTTC.

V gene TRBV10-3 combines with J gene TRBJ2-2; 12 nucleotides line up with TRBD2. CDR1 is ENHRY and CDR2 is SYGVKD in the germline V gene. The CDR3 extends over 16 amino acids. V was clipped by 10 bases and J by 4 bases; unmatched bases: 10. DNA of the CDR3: TGTGCCACCAGAGCCACTAGCGGGAGGAGCACCGGGGAGCTGTTTTTT. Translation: CATRATSGRSTGELFF.

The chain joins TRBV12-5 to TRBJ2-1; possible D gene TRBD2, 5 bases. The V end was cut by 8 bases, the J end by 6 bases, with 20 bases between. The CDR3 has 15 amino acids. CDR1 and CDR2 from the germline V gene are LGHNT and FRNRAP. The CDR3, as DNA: TGTGCTAGTACGTATGGTGTCGGTGGAGGCAATGAGCAGTTCTTC. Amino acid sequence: CASTYGVGGGNEQFF.